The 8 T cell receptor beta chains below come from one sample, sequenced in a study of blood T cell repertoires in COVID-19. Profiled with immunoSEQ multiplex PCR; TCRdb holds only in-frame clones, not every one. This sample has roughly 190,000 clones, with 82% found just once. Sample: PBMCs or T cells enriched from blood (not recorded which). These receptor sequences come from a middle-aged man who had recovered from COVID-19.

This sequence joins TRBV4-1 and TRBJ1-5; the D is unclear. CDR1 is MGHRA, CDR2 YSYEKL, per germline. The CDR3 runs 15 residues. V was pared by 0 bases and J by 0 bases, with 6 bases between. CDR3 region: CASSQDRYSNQPQHF. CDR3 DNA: TGCGCCAGCAGCCAAGATCGGTATAGCAATCAGCCCCAGCATTTT.

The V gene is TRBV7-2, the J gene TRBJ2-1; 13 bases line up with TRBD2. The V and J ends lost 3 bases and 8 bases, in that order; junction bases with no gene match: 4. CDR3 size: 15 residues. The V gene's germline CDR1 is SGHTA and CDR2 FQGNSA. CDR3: CASSFRLAGGDEQFF. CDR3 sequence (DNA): TGTGCCAGCAGCTTCCGACTAGCGGGAGGCGATGAGCAGTTCTTC. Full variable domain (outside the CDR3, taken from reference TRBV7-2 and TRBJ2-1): GAGVSQSPSNKVTEKGKDVELRCDPISGHTALYWYRQSLGQGLEFLIYFQGNSAPDKSGLPSDRFSAERTGGSVSTLTIQRTQQEDSAVYLCASSFRLAGGDEQFFGPGTRLTVL.

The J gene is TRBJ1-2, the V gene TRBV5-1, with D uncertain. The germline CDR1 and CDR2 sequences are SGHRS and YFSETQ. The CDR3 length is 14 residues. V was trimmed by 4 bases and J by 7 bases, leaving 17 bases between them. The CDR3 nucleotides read TGCGCCAGCAGCCCCGGCCCGGGTTTCGGTGGCTACACCTTC. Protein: CASSPGPGFGGYTF. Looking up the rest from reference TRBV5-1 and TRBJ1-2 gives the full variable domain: KAGVTQTPRYLIKTRGQQVTLSCSPISGHRSVSWYQQTPGQGLQFLFEYFSETQRNKGNFPGRFSGRQFSNSRSEMNVSTLELGDSALYLCASSPGPGFGGYTFGSGTRLTVV.

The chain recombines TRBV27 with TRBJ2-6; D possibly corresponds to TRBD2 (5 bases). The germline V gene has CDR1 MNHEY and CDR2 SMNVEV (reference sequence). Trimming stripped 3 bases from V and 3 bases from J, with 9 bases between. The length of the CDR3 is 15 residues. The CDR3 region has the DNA TGTGCCAGCAGTTTGGGAGCTGGTGGGGCCAACGTCCTGACTTTC. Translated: CASSLGAGGANVLTF.

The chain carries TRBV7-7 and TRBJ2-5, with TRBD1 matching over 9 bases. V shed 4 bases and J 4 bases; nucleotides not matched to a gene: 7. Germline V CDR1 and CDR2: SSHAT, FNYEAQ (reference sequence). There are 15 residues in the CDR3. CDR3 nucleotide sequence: TGTGCCAGCAGCTCTGGACAGGGGAGGGGAGAGACCCAGTACTTC. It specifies CASSSGQGRGETQYF. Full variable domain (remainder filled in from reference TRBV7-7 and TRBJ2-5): GAGVSQSPRYKVTKRGQDVTLRCDPISSHATLYWYQQALGQGPEFLTYFNYEAQPDKSGLPSDRFSAERPEGSISTLTIQRTEQRDSAMYRCASSSGQGRGETQYFGPGTRLLVL.

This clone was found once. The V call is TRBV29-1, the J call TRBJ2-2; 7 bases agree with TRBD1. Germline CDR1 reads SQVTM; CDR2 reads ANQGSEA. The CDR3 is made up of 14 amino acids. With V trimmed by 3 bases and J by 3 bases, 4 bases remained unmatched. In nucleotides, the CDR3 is TGCAGCGTTGATCTAGGGGGCTACACCGGGGAGCTGTTTTTT. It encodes CSVDLGGYTGELFF.

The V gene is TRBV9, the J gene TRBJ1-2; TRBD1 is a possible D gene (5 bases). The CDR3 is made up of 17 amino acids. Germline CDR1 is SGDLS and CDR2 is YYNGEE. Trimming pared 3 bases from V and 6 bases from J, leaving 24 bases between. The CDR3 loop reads CASSGWGGGNVGHGYTF. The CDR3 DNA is TGTGCCAGCAGCGGGTGGGGCGGGGGAAATGTCGGTCATGGCTACACCTTC.

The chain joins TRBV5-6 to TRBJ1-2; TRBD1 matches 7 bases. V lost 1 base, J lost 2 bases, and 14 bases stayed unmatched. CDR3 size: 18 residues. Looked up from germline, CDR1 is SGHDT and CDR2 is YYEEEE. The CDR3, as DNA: TGTGCCAGCAGCTTGAGAGGGACAGTCGGGTCCCAGAACTATGGCTACACCTTC. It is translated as CASSLRGTVGSQNYGYTF.